A selection of T cell receptor beta chains follows, all from one sample in a study of regulatory T cells in long-lasting Graves disease. TCRdb itself ran the multiplex PCR reads through MiXCR, one entry per CDR3 protein. The sample has some 450,000 distinct CDR3 sequences; 16% are singletons. This same sample was also taken into another study, of T cells in Graves' hyperthyroidism and ophthalmopathy.

Sequencing was performed on peripheral blood mononuclear cells (PBMCs), taken at new diagnosis, from a patient treated with antithyroid drugs. The receptors derive from a woman aged 25 to 39 with Graves disease. CDR3s include the opening cysteine and the closing phenylalanine or tryptophan. Fields, in order: J gene, clone size, V gene, CDR3 protein. Not all rows give a size; the values are once, few, many and, for expanded clones, a class.

j_call: TRBJ1-5; clone_size: many; v_call: TRBV20-1; cdr3_aa: CSAEAGQDQPQHF
j_call: TRBJ2-1; clone_size: many; v_call: TRBV7-2; cdr3_aa: CASSLLSATGNEQFF
j_call: TRBJ1-4; clone_size: few; v_call: TRBV7-9; cdr3_aa: CASSTSGTKEKLFF
j_call: TRBJ2-1; clone_size: -; v_call: TRBV6-2/TRBV6-3; cdr3_aa: CASTSLAGGSNEQFF
j_call: TRBJ1-5; clone_size: -; v_call: TRBV28; cdr3_aa: CASRAGTDSNQPQHF
j_call: TRBJ2-2; clone_size: few; v_call: TRBV5-1; cdr3_aa: CASSVLAGVGTGELFF
j_call: TRBJ2-7; clone_size: -; v_call: TRBV4-3; cdr3_aa: CASSQSPLGDEQYF
j_call: TRBJ2-6; clone_size: -; v_call: TRBV29-1; cdr3_aa: CSVEVRGRSSGKAGANVLTF
j_call: TRBJ2-1; clone_size: few; v_call: TRBV5-1; cdr3_aa: CASSPSAASGSRNEQFF
j_call: TRBJ2-7; clone_size: many; v_call: TRBV28; cdr3_aa: CASSLGGGRGDEQYF
j_call: TRBJ2-1; clone_size: many; v_call: TRBV20-1; cdr3_aa: CSARGALDEQFF
j_call: TRBJ2-1; clone_size: many; v_call: TRBV7-9; cdr3_aa: CASSYKGGQRDNEQFF
j_call: TRBJ2-3; clone_size: many; v_call: TRBV30; cdr3_aa: CAWRRGTSGSSTQYF
j_call: TRBJ2-4; clone_size: many; v_call: TRBV12-3/TRBV12-4; cdr3_aa: CASSLELAGEAKNIQYF
j_call: TRBJ2-1; clone_size: many; v_call: TRBV20-1; cdr3_aa: CSARDPFKRDRYNEQFF
j_call: TRBJ2-1; clone_size: many; v_call: TRBV5-1; cdr3_aa: CASSWDRGRTSSNYNEQFF
j_call: TRBJ2-7; clone_size: -; v_call: TRBV27; cdr3_aa: CASSLGTGDSEQYF
j_call: TRBJ2-5; clone_size: many; v_call: TRBV6-1; cdr3_aa: CASRTLDRDRETQYF
j_call: TRBJ2-7; clone_size: -; v_call: TRBV2; cdr3_aa: CASSAGQGANEQYF
j_call: TRBJ2-3; clone_size: few; v_call: TRBV6-1; cdr3_aa: CASLRTSGETQYF
j_call: TRBJ1-2; clone_size: many; v_call: TRBV5-5; cdr3_aa: CASSYSGTGDYGYTF
j_call: TRBJ1-5; clone_size: many; v_call: TRBV7-2; cdr3_aa: CASSFSTGDWGPQHF
j_call: TRBJ2-7; clone_size: many; v_call: TRBV5-1; cdr3_aa: CASSSVRDRAPYEQYF
j_call: TRBJ1-1; clone_size: few; v_call: TRBV10-3; cdr3_aa: CAISESIMGGNTEAFF
j_call: TRBJ2-7; clone_size: many; v_call: TRBV3-1; cdr3_aa: CASSQDRAGGVEQYF
j_call: TRBJ2-1; clone_size: many; v_call: TRBV28; cdr3_aa: CASSLPYEQFF
j_call: TRBJ2-3; clone_size: many; v_call: TRBV9; cdr3_aa: CASSEVGTDTQYF
j_call: TRBJ2-5; clone_size: few; v_call: TRBV7-6; cdr3_aa: CASSLARSSQETQYF
j_call: TRBJ2-2; clone_size: -; v_call: TRBV20-1; cdr3_aa: CSARWRETGELFF
j_call: TRBJ2-3; clone_size: many; v_call: TRBV6-2/TRBV6-3; cdr3_aa: CASRPPSRTRTQYF
j_call: TRBJ2-1; clone_size: many; v_call: TRBV12-3/TRBV12-4; cdr3_aa: CASGEQTYNEQFF
j_call: TRBJ1-1; clone_size: many; v_call: TRBV29-1; cdr3_aa: CSGNRGRSEAFF
j_call: TRBJ2-1; clone_size: few; v_call: TRBV6-5; cdr3_aa: CASSYSRESGDVSSYNEQFF
j_call: TRBJ2-7; clone_size: -; v_call: TRBV28; cdr3_aa: CASGGDSYEQYF
j_call: TRBJ1-4; clone_size: -; v_call: TRBV19; cdr3_aa: CASSSGATNEKLFF
j_call: TRBJ2-5; clone_size: -; v_call: TRBV7-9; cdr3_aa: CASSSYRLAGETQYF
j_call: TRBJ2-1; clone_size: -; v_call: TRBV9; cdr3_aa: CASSVGAGSNEQFF
j_call: TRBJ2-2; clone_size: few; v_call: TRBV20-1; cdr3_aa: CSAREGLEHTGELFF
j_call: TRBJ2-7; clone_size: -; v_call: TRBV6-5; cdr3_aa: CASSYRGKEYF
j_call: TRBJ1-1; clone_size: -; v_call: TRBV20-1; cdr3_aa: CNARDWIQGTNTEAFF
j_call: TRBJ2-7; clone_size: many; v_call: TRBV29-1; cdr3_aa: CSVRGAGRLAGTYEQYF
j_call: TRBJ1-4; clone_size: many; v_call: TRBV28; cdr3_aa: CASAGGGRRSGDEKLFF
j_call: TRBJ2-1; clone_size: many; v_call: TRBV20-1; cdr3_aa: CSARDFKREGPLDEQFF
j_call: TRBJ1-4; clone_size: few; v_call: TRBV6-2/TRBV6-3; cdr3_aa: CASGANNEKLFF
j_call: TRBJ2-7; clone_size: many; v_call: TRBV7-8; cdr3_aa: CASSLEQGRAEQYF
j_call: TRBJ1-6; clone_size: few; v_call: TRBV3-1; cdr3_aa: CASSQGWGGYNSPLHF
j_call: TRBJ1-1; clone_size: few; v_call: TRBV3-1; cdr3_aa: CASSHMGLNTEAFF
j_call: TRBJ1-6; clone_size: -; v_call: TRBV7-6; cdr3_aa: CASRTGVNSPLHF
j_call: TRBJ2-5; clone_size: -; v_call: TRBV7-2; cdr3_aa: CASSLNQVPQETQYF
j_call: TRBJ1-1; clone_size: many; v_call: TRBV27; cdr3_aa: CASRQGKTEAFF
j_call: TRBJ2-7; clone_size: many; v_call: TRBV3-1; cdr3_aa: CASSRREDYEQYF
j_call: TRBJ2-7; clone_size: many; v_call: TRBV18; cdr3_aa: CASSPAETHEQYF
j_call: TRBJ2-1; clone_size: many; v_call: TRBV11-3; cdr3_aa: CASSLVGGERGKQFF
j_call: TRBJ2-1; clone_size: many; v_call: TRBV11-2; cdr3_aa: CASSPSEQFF
j_call: TRBJ2-1; clone_size: few; v_call: TRBV7-9; cdr3_aa: CASSFGEYEQFF
j_call: TRBJ2-7; clone_size: few; v_call: TRBV15; cdr3_aa: CATSRGPPISYEQYF
j_call: TRBJ1-2; clone_size: many; v_call: TRBV6-2/TRBV6-3; cdr3_aa: CASSYFPTDSHSNYGYTF
j_call: TRBJ1-1; clone_size: few; v_call: TRBV30; cdr3_aa: CAWSPGTDYEAFF